This passage covers 17 T cell receptor beta chains from one sample sequenced in a study of T cell responses to AZD1222 COVID-19 vaccine. The protocol was immunoSEQ multiplex PCR, while the TCRdb copy is restricted to in-frame clones and leaves out a portion. The sample includes over 55,000 clones, approximately 80% of them seen just once. Sample: peripheral blood, taken 28 days after the second AZD1222 dose. These TCRs come from an adult who received the AZD1222 COVID-19 vaccine.

The gene calls are TRBV28 and TRBJ2-3; D may be TRBD1 or TRBD2 (5 bases each). The CDR3 consists of 14 residues. Trimming left V 6 bases short and J 0 bases short, with 10 bases between. Germline loops: CDR1 MDHEN, CDR2 SYDVKM. This CDR3 reads CASSRDLSTDTQYF. Here the CDR3 DNA reads TGTGCCAGCAGCCGGGACCTTAGCACAGATACGCAGTATTTT.

Written as DNA, the CDR3 is TGTGCCAGCAGCCCATGGGGAGGAGATTCACCCCTCCACTTT. This sequence encodes CASSPWGGDSPLHF. The chain employs TRBV7-9 and TRBJ1-6; D is ambiguous. Germline CDR1 reads SEHNR; CDR2 reads FQNEAQ (reference sequence). CDR3 length: 14 residues. V was trimmed by 5 bases and J by 8 bases, leaving 13 bases between them.

The chain couples TRBV5-3 to TRBJ1-2; D ambiguous. TRBV5-3 is sorted into the ORF group, with uncertain function. The CDR3 is made up of 14 amino acids. Trimming took off 3 bases at V and 4 bases at J, with 13 bases between the two ends. The CDR3 reads CARSYPGPLYGYTF. The CDR3 bases are TGTGCCAGAAGCTACCCCGGGCCTCTCTATGGCTACACCTTC.

This chain uses TRBV13 with TRBJ2-2; D ambiguous. The CDR3 covers 12 residues. V was shortened by 0 bases and J by 7 bases, with 3 bases between the two germline ends. Per the germline V gene, CDR1 is PRHDT and CDR2 is FYEKMQ (reference sequence). The CDR3 sequence: CASSLGNGELFF. DNA for the CDR3: TGTGCCAGCAGCTTAGGTAACGGGGAGCTGTTTTTT.

In nucleotides, the CDR3 is TGTGCCAGCAGCGACTCGCGTGGGACCCAGTACTTC. This sequence encodes CASSDSRGTQYF. The V call is TRBV6-5, the J call TRBJ2-5; D gene ambiguous. This CDR3 has 12 residues. Deletions cut 6 bases from V and 7 bases from J, with 12 bases between. Germline V lookup: CDR1 MNHEY, CDR2 SVGAGI.

This clone has only a few counts. This chain uses TRBV19 with TRBJ2-3, with 7 bases identical to TRBD2. Germline V lookup: CDR1 LNHDA, CDR2 SQIVND (reference sequence). V lost 7 bases and J lost 2; bases outside the gene matches: 15. This CDR3 contains 17 residues. The CDR3 nucleotides are TGTGCCAGTACCCCTCGCGGGGGAGGGGCCTTCACAGATACGCAGTATTTT. Its translation: CASTPRGGGAFTDTQYF.

The rearrangement joins TRBV11-2 to TRBJ2-7; 7 bases align to TRBD1. Trimming removed 5 bases from V and 2 bases from J; junction bases left unmatched: 6. The CDR3 has 14 amino acids. Germline values: CDR1 SGHAT, CDR2 FQNNGV. CDR3 sequence: CASSTGQVPYEQYF. CDR3 sequence (DNA): TGTGCCAGCAGCACCGGACAGGTACCCTACGAGCAGTACTTC.

The chain uses TRBV4-3 and TRBJ1-5; D gene uncertain. Between the trimmed V and J ends, which lost 0 bases and 4 bases, there was a span of 13 bases. The germline gives CDR1 LGHNA, CDR2 YSLEER. CDR3 length: 16 residues. CDR3 amino acids: CASSQDLQAGNQPQHF. The CDR3 bases are TGCGCCAGCAGCCAAGATCTCCAGGCCGGGAATCAGCCCCAGCATTTT.

The chain is built from TRBV2 and TRBJ2-7; 7 bases are a match to TRBD1. The V gene's germline CDR1 is SNHLY and CDR2 FYNNEI. V was pared by 6 bases and J by 3 bases, with 17 bases of the junction left unmatched. This CDR3 region has 17 residues. The CDR3 nucleotides read TGTGCCAGCAGGATCTCGGTCCGTGACAGGGCAATCTACGAGCAGTACTTC. Its protein product is CASRISVRDRAIYEQYF.

The chain joins TRBV6-5 to TRBJ2-7; D is possibly TRBD2 (6 bases). In germline, CDR1 is MNHEY, CDR2 SVGAGI. The CDR3 is 15 residues long. V was cut by 0 bases and J by 1 base, with 10 bases left in between. The CDR3 sequence is CASSYSGGWSYEQYF. Written as DNA, the CDR3 is TGTGCCAGCAGTTACTCCGGGGGTTGGTCCTACGAGCAGTACTTC.

In this sample, this clone turned up a few times. The rearrangement joins TRBV30 to TRBJ1-1; a weak D match, TRBD1 (6 bases). CDR1 and CDR2 (germline): GTSNPN, SVGIG (reference sequence). This CDR3 is built from 15 residues. V dropped 4 bases and J dropped 1 base, with 16 bases sitting between them. The CDR3 here is CAWTTGDFRNTEAFF. The CDR3, as DNA: TGTGCCTGGACGACAGGTGATTTTCGGAACACTGAAGCTTTCTTT. The full variable domain, completed using reference TRBV30 and TRBJ1-1, is SQTIHQWPATLVQPVGSPLSLECTVEGTSNPNLYWYRQAAGRGLQLLFYSVGIGQISSEVPQNLSASRPQDRQFILSSKKLLLSDSGFYLCAWTTGDFRNTEAFFGQGTRLTVV.

The chain recombines TRBV28 with TRBJ1-6; 9 bases are shared with TRBD1. J gave up 6 bases and V 3 bases, and 3 bases lay outside the gene matches. This CDR3 is built from 15 residues. CDR1 and CDR2 (germline): MDHEN, SYDVKM. CDR3 amino acids: CASSLLTGGNSPLHF. The CDR3 nucleotides read TGTGCCAGCAGTTTGTTGACAGGGGGTAATTCACCCCTCCACTTT.

J is TRBJ2-3 and V is TRBV24-1, with D maybe TRBD2 (5 bases). This CDR3 region has 13 residues. The germline CDR1 and CDR2 sequences are KGHDR and SFDVKD. The V and J ends lost 4 bases and 8 bases respectively, with 12 bases between them. The CDR3 loop is CATSDGTGGTQYF. The CDR3 DNA is TGTGCCACCAGTGACGGAACTGGAGGTACGCAGTATTTT.

In its sample, this clone was seen once. V usage is TRBV11-3 and J usage is TRBJ1-5; 8 bases align to TRBD1. The CDR3 loop spans 16 amino acids. Germline CDR1 SGHNT, CDR2 YENEEA. V lost 6 bases, J lost 6 bases, and 13 bases stayed unmatched. The DNA of the CDR3 is TGTGCCAGCAGACTAGCCGCCAGGGGGCACGGTCAGCCCCAGCATTTT. Protein product: CASRLAARGHGQPQHF.

The rearrangement links TRBV6-6 to TRBJ2-1, with 8 positions matching TRBD2. Losses at the gene ends were 2 bases for V and 8 bases for J; bases not matched to a gene: 11. This CDR3 comprises 16 residues. Per the germline V gene, CDR1 is MNHNY and CDR2 is SVGAGI (reference sequence). Here the CDR3 DNA reads TGTGCCAGCAGTTACGTCGTCGGGACTAGTATCGATGAGCAGTTCTTC. Translation: CASSYVVGTSIDEQFF.

This chain uses TRBV11-3 with TRBJ1-1; TRBD1 might be the D (6 bases). This CDR3 has 13 amino acids. CDR1 and CDR2 from the germline V gene are SGHNT and YENEEA. Trimming took off 3 bases at V and 8 bases at J, with 13 bases between the two ends. In DNA form, the CDR3 reads TGTGCCAGCAGCTTCGAGGCAGGGGACGAAGCTTTCTTT. Protein sequence: CASSFEAGDEAFF.

The gene calls are TRBV19 and TRBJ1-5; weak D call: TRBD1 (5 bases). The CDR3 has 12 amino acids. The germline V gene has CDR1 LNHDA and CDR2 SQIVND (reference sequence). Trimming took off 7 bases at V and 7 bases at J, with 11 bases between the two ends. CDR3 sequence (DNA): TGTGCCAGTATAGGGGCCGGGCAGCCCCAGCATTTT. Translating it yields CASIGAGQPQHF.